This T cell receptor (beta chain) originates from a study of chemoradiotherapy in HPV16-positive cancers. At the level of the study: Candidate HPV-specific clones and shared TCR motifs came from a couple of HPV16-positive patients.

The CDR3 covers 17 residues. Germline-derived CDR1 and CDR2 are MDHEN and SYDVKM. The V end was cut by 6 bases, the J end by 5 bases, with 25 bases between. Samples were taken several times over chemoradiotherapy. Remarks on this clone: Its specificity is unknown.

Libraries were prepared by immunoSEQ multiplex PCR; TCRdb keeps only in-frame clonotypes and omits some of them. The table records around 2,000 clones, roughly 92% of them present only once. Study conclusions and caveats: The functional HPV-specific definition rests on just a couple of HPV16-positive patients. Candidate HPV-specific clones and E7-related TCR motifs grew in tumor during treatment.

The specimen was tumor tissue, collected from a patient who underwent chemoradiotherapy. The receptor was derived from a human donor with HPV-associated anogenital cancer. The chain employs TRBV28 and TRBJ1-2; D may be TRBD1 (6 bases). The CDR3 DNA is TGTGCCAGCAGCTCGTCTAAGGAGGGGGGGGATGGTTATGGCTACACCTTC. This gives the protein CASSSSKEGGDGYGYTF.